The T cell receptor (beta chain) under discussion was sequenced for a study of Graves' ophthalmopathy and Graves' hyperthyroidism. Whole-study context: Samples of peripheral blood were obtained at initial diagnosis, prior to treatment of any kind. General study findings and limits: As the model predicted ophthalmopathy progression, it achieved a sensitivity of about 71% and a specificity of approximately 72%.

This clonotype was recorded many times. Its antigen is still unknown. This CDR3 spans 13 amino acids. The V gene's germline CDR1 is SQVTM and CDR2 ANQGSEA. V dropped 4 bases and J dropped 0 bases, with 9 bases sitting between them. Other autoimmune diseases, uncontrolled infections, pregnancy or lactation ruled patients out of participation. The authors amplified TCR beta CDR3 regions, and they did so from RNA transcripts for repertoire sequencing. First-round RT-PCR relied on HTBI primers, and a second-round multiplex PCR came next. From the multiplex PCR reads, TCRdb called clonotypes with MiXCR, one entry per CDR3 protein. The profile shows more than 300,000 distinct CDR3 sequences, just over 15% of them singletons.

Sequencing was carried out using peripheral blood. The receptor's source is a woman younger than 30 with stable Graves' hyperthyroidism. V and J are TRBV29-1 and TRBJ1-1; D uncertain. CDR3 DNA: TGCAGCGTTGTGTTGGACCTGAACACTGAAGCTTTCTTT. This codes for CSVVLDLNTEAFF.